This T cell receptor (beta chain) emerged from a study of vaccination and CD4 T cells after COVID-19. The ends were cut back, 0 bases at V and 1 base at J, with 8 bases in the middle. Germline values: CDR1 SGDLS, CDR2 YYNGEE. The CDR3 consists of 14 residues. The Oncomine TCR Beta short-read assay was what sequenced the DNA obtained from cultured CD4+ T cells. TCRdb processed the PCR reads anew with MiXCR; each CDR3 protein has one entry. The table has more than 20,000 distinct CDR3 sequences, around 60% seen once. This clonotype has just a few counts. Its antigen is currently unknown. Stated treatment: approximately nine-day PBMC culture with coronavirus spike peptide pools or control peptides (ViraFEST assay).

The rearrangement links TRBV9 to TRBJ2-7, with a tentative D call TRBD2 (5 bases). This TCR was recovered from a human donor who received a COVID-19 vaccine. This sample comprised CD4+ T cells from blood, cultured in vitro, obtained after SARS-CoV-2 vaccination. Written as DNA, the CDR3 is TGTGCCAGCAGCGTAGGAGGGAAGTCCTACGAGCAGTACTTC. It translates to CASSVGGKSYEQYF.